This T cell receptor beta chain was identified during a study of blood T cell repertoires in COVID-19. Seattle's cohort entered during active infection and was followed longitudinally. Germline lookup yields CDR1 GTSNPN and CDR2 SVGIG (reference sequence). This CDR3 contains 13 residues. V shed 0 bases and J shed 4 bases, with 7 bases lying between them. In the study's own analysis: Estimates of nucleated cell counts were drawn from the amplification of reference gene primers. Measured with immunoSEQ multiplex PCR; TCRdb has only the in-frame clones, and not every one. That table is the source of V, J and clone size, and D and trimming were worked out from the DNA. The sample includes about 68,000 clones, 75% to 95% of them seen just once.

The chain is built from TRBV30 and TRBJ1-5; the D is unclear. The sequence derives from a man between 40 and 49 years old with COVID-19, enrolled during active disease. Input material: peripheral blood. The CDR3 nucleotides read TGTGCCTGGAGTGTACAGTCAAATCAGCCCCAGCATTTT. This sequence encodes CAWSVQSNQPQHF.